The T cell receptor beta chain under discussion was sequenced for a study of response to subunit inactivated influenza vaccine. TCRdb independently ran MiXCR on the RT-PCR reads; one entry per CDR3 protein. The repertoire holds hundreds of thousands of distinct CDR3 sequences, with roughly 12% as singletons. This CDR3 has 16 amino acids. V was pared by 0 bases and J by 3 bases, with 15 bases between. CDR1 and CDR2 from the germline V gene are SGHRS and YFSETQ. The data also belong to a second study, concerning T cells expressing NK-cell markers. That study adds: The cDNA for TCR beta came from 5'RACE template switching with UMIs. Also leading the CD3+CD56-NKG2C+ fraction in a handful of donors were these clonotypes.

The sample consisted of PBMCs from blood, taken on the day of vaccination. The clonotype comes from a man aged 50-60 years who received an inactivated influenza vaccine. The chain uses TRBV5-1 and TRBJ2-5, with D possibly matching TRBD1 (6 bases). Written as DNA, the CDR3 is TGCGCCAGCAGCTTGGCCTTGGGAACAGGGAAAGAGACCCAGTACTTC. Its translation: CASSLALGTGKETQYF.